The next 31 T cell receptor beta chains were all read from a single sample in a study of OX40 agonist ivuxolimab in advanced cancers. Produced via immunoSEQ multiplex PCR; TCRdb's table is partial and in-frame only. The sample contains around 80,000 clones, around 90% of which appear only once. The sequenced sample was CD4+ or CD8+ T cells sorted from blood, obtained in a trial of the OX40 agonist ivuxolimab. Receptors originate from an adult with an advanced solid tumor such as melanoma, head and neck, liver or kidney cancer.

The chain links TRBV5-1 to TRBJ2-1; D perhaps matches TRBD2 (6 bases). Trimming pared 5 bases from V and 2 bases from J, leaving 20 bases between. CDR3 length equals 17 residues. Germline CDR1 and CDR2: SGHRS and YFSETQ. For the CDR3, the DNA is TGCGCCAGCAGTCTCTCGGTCGGGACTCCTGCCTACAATGAGCAGTTCTTC. It yields the protein CASSLSVGTPAYNEQFF.

The chain carries TRBV30 and TRBJ1-2; no definite D call. V lost 4 bases and J 0 bases, leaving 9 bases between the germline ends. The CDR3 spans 13 residues. CDR1 GTSNPN and CDR2 SVGIG come from the germline V gene (reference sequence). The CDR3 spells CAWTSQTNYGYTF. CDR3 sequence (DNA): TGTGCCTGGACTTCCCAGACTAACTATGGCTACACCTTC.

The chain employs TRBV2 and TRBJ1-1, with no clear D. Germline lookup yields CDR1 SNHLY and CDR2 FYNNEI. Trimming took 7 bases from V and 1 from J, leaving 7 bases between them. This CDR3 comprises 12 residues. DNA for the CDR3: TGTGCCAGCAACAATTGGAACACTGAAGCTTTCTTT. This translates into CASNNWNTEAFF.

The chain employs TRBV11-2 and TRBJ2-3, with 7 nucleotides matching TRBD2. This CDR3 comprises 18 residues. V lost 0 bases to trimming and J lost 0 bases; unmatched junction nucleotides: 9. CDR1 is SGHAT, CDR2 FQNNGV, per germline. CDR3 in DNA: TGTGCCAGCAGCTTAGACCAACTAGCGCCGTATAGCACAGATACGCAGTATTTT. Translation: CASSLDQLAPYSTDTQYF.

In its sample, this clone was seen once. V usage is TRBV11-2 and J usage is TRBJ1-6; D is unresolved. The V end was cut by 1 base, the J end by 8 bases, with 12 bases between. Germline loops: CDR1 SGHAT, CDR2 FQNNGV. The CDR3 contains 15 residues. DNA for the CDR3: TGTGCCAGCAGCTTAGGGTTAGGGTCAGATTCACCCCTCCACTTT. This codes for CASSLGLGSDSPLHF.

The chain uses TRBV29-1 and TRBJ1-3; perhaps TRBD1 as D (6 bases). Trimming stripped 3 bases from V and 6 bases from J, with 18 bases between. The CDR3 contains 15 residues. Germline CDR1 is SQVTM and CDR2 is ANQGSEA. CDR3 sequence reads: CSVDGSTGGINTIYF. The CDR3 region has the DNA TGCAGCGTTGATGGGTCGACAGGCGGGATAAACACCATATATTTT.

The rearrangement joins TRBV10-3 to TRBJ2-1; TRBD2 agrees at 13 bases. The CDR3 has 17 amino acids. Germline assignment: CDR1 ENHRY and CDR2 SYGVKD. J was trimmed by 4 bases and V by 3 bases; bases with no gene match: 6. Written as DNA, the CDR3 is TGTGCCATCAGTGACGGACTAGCGGGGGCCTTTTACAATGAGCAGTTCTTC. As protein: CAISDGLAGAFYNEQFF.

The chain recombines TRBV7-9 with TRBJ2-7, with TRBD1 matching 8 bases. CDR1 is SEHNR, CDR2 FQNEAQ, per germline (reference sequence). V dropped 4 bases and J dropped 1; count of bases not matched to a gene: 3. The CDR3 is made up of 14 amino acids. CDR3 DNA: TGTGCCAGCAGCTCGACAGGGGTTTCCTACGAGCAGTACTTC. Amino acid sequence: CASSSTGVSYEQYF.

This clone showed up just once. The gene calls are TRBV14 and TRBJ2-1, with D possibly TRBD2 on 5 matching bases. Trimming pared 1 base from V and 9 bases from J, leaving 13 bases between. CDR3 length equals 14 residues. The germline CDR1 and CDR2 sequences are SGHDN and FVKESK. In DNA form, the CDR3 reads TGTGCCAGCAGCCAAGGGCTAGCCATTGGTGAGCAGTTCTTC. Amino acids: CASSQGLAIGEQFF.

This chain uses TRBV6-1 with TRBJ2-5; no reliable D call. CDR3 length: 14 amino acids. Trimming took off 5 bases at V and 3 bases at J, with 13 bases between the two ends. Germline V gives CDR1 MNHNS, CDR2 SASEGT. The CDR3: CASSLPGLKETQYF. As DNA, the CDR3 is TGTGCCAGCAGTTTACCAGGTTTGAAAGAGACCCAGTACTTC.

This clone has a single count. The chain joins TRBV19 to TRBJ1-5, with 8 nucleotides matching TRBD1. The CDR3 length is 12 residues. Looked up from germline, CDR1 is LNHDA and CDR2 is SQIVND (reference sequence). V shed 10 bases and J 3 bases; nucleotides not matched to a gene: 2. CDR3 nucleotides: TGTGCCACCAGGGGGCCCAATCAGCCCCAGCATTTT. Protein sequence: CATRGPNQPQHF.

The chain carries TRBV6-6 and TRBJ2-3, with 9 bases aligning to TRBD2. Per the germline V gene, CDR1 is MNHNY and CDR2 is SVGAGI (reference sequence). The trim removed 6 bases at V and 1 base at J, leaving 2 bases unmatched. This CDR3 contains 14 residues. CDR3 in amino acids: CASRGGGGTDTQYF. The CDR3 DNA reads TGTGCCAGCAGAGGCGGGGGGGGCACAGATACGCAGTATTTT.

The CDR3 region has the DNA TGTGCCAGCAGCGTGACAGGGGGAGGGACTGAAGCTTTCTTT. Translated: CASSVTGGGTEAFF. The chain employs TRBV11-2 and TRBJ1-1, with 9 bases fitting TRBD1. The CDR3 runs 14 residues. V lost 5 bases, J lost 5 bases, and 6 bases stayed unmatched. Germline V lookup: CDR1 SGHAT, CDR2 FQNNGV.

The DNA of the CDR3 is TGTGCCAGCAGTTCCGGACTAGCCGGAGATACGCAGTATTTT. This translates into CASSSGLAGDTQYF. The J gene is TRBJ2-3, the V gene TRBV6-4; 8 positions agree with TRBD2. The J segment lost 5 bases and the V segment lost 5 bases, leaving 6 bases of the junction unmatched. The CDR3 sequence is 14 residues long. Germline loops: CDR1 MRHNA, CDR2 SNTAGT.

This chain connects TRBV5-1 to TRBJ2-3, with TRBD2 matching 9 bases. The V gene's germline CDR1 is SGHRS and CDR2 YFSETQ. J lost 4 bases, V lost 0 bases, and 6 bases had no gene match. This CDR3 contains 16 residues. Here the CDR3 reads CASSLARASGADTQYF. CDR3 nucleotides: TGCGCCAGCAGCTTGGCCAGAGCTAGCGGGGCAGATACGCAGTATTTT.

The chain employs TRBV10-3 and TRBJ2-2; D is perhaps TRBD2 (6 bases). The CDR3 has 15 amino acids. The germline V and J ends were trimmed by 7 bases and 2 bases, with 14 bases remaining between them. Germline assignment: CDR1 ENHRY and CDR2 SYGVKD. CDR3 sequence: CAITPGRINTGELFF. CDR3 coding DNA: TGTGCCATCACTCCAGGGAGGATCAACACCGGGGAGCTGTTTTTT.

The rearrangement links TRBV28 to TRBJ1-5; no definite D call. This CDR3 has 14 residues. Germline V CDR1 and CDR2: MDHEN, SYDVKM. The CDR3 nucleotides read TGTGCGGCTGCCGTCGAGGGAGGACGACAGCCCCAGCATTTT. Its translation: CAAAVEGGRQPQHF.

V usage is TRBV28 and J usage is TRBJ1-5; no definite D call. V was cut by 2 bases and J by 1 base, with 6 bases left in between. Germline V gives CDR1 MDHEN, CDR2 SYDVKM. This CDR3 spans 14 amino acids. DNA of the CDR3: TGTGCCAGCAGTTTAGTAGGGAGCAATCAGCCCCAGCATTTT. Its translation: CASSLVGSNQPQHF.

The genes are TRBV19 and TRBJ2-3; D is unresolved. The CDR3 runs 13 residues. The ends were cut back, 0 bases at V and 3 bases at J, with 4 bases in the middle. In germline, CDR1 is LNHDA, CDR2 SQIVND (reference sequence). This chain's CDR3 is CASSIDPTDTQYF. CDR3 coding DNA: TGTGCCAGTAGTATAGATCCTACAGATACGCAGTATTTT. Full variable domain (remainder filled in from reference TRBV19 and TRBJ2-3): DGGITQSPKYLFRKEGQNVTLSCEQNLNHDAMYWYRQDPGQGLRLIYYSQIVNDFQKGDIAEGYSVSREKKESFPLTVTSAQKNPTAFYLCASSIDPTDTQYFGPGTRLTVL.

The chain recombines TRBV6-1 with TRBJ2-3, with 11 bases that match TRBD2. The CDR3 sequence is 15 residues long. Trimming removed 6 bases from V and 2 bases from J; junction bases left unmatched: 4. Looked up from germline, CDR1 is MNHNS and CDR2 is SASEGT. The CDR3 bases are TGTGCCAGCAGCCAGACTAGCGGGAACACAGATACGCAGTATTTT. Its protein product is CASSQTSGNTDTQYF.

Only a few counts were recorded for this clone. The gene calls are TRBV28 and TRBJ1-3; 9 bases are shared with TRBD1. CDR3 length: 14 residues. Germline CDR1 reads MDHEN; CDR2 reads SYDVKM. V shed 5 bases and J 3 bases; nucleotides not matched to a gene: 2. This chain's CDR3 is CASSGQGHGNTIYF. The CDR3 bases are TGTGCCAGCAGTGGACAGGGGCATGGAAACACCATATATTTT.

The genes are TRBV13 and TRBJ2-4; D ambiguous. The CDR3 extends over 14 amino acids. Germline CDR1 reads PRHDT; CDR2 reads FYEKMQ (reference sequence). V shed 1 base and J shed 0 bases, with 4 bases lying between them. The CDR3 sequence: CASSLAGAKNIQYF. In DNA, the CDR3 is TGTGCCAGCAGCTTAGCGGGAGCCAAAAACATTCAGTACTTC. The variable domain in full, completed from reference TRBV13 and TRBJ2-4, reads AAGVIQSPRHLIKEKRETATLKCYPIPRHDTVYWYQQGPGQDPQFLISFYEKMQSDKGSIPDRFSAQQFSDYHSELNMSSLELGDSALYFCASSLAGAKNIQYFGAGTRLSVL.

As regards this clone: One junction end disagrees with the germline gene, perhaps due to a read error. V usage is TRBV2 and J usage is TRBJ2-5; D gene unclear. The CDR3 covers 10 residues. Germline V gene lookup returns CDR1 SNHLY and CDR2 FYNNEI. DNA for the CDR3: TGTGCCAGCAGTCCGGGCCGTTCGAACTTC. Translated, it gives CASSPGRSNF.

The gene calls are TRBV29-1 and TRBJ1-1; D is undetermined. The CDR3 is 12 amino acids. Trimming left V 3 bases short and J 5 bases short, with 10 bases between. CDR1 SQVTM and CDR2 ANQGSEA come from the germline V gene. This CDR3 reads CSVEVTPTEAFF. The CDR3 DNA is TGCAGCGTTGAGGTCACCCCTACTGAAGCTTTCTTT.

The J gene is TRBJ1-2, the V gene TRBV5-1, with TRBD1 as a possible D gene (5 bases). The CDR3 covers 12 residues. Per germline, CDR1 SGHRS and CDR2 YFSETQ. Trimming removed 5 bases from V and 6 bases from J, with 11 bases in between. The CDR3 sequence: CASSYTTDGYTF. CDR3 coding DNA: TGCGCCAGCAGTTATACGACAGATGGCTACACCTTC.

This chain connects TRBV5-5 to TRBJ2-7; tentative D call: TRBD2 (6 bases). The CDR3 runs 14 residues. CDR1 and CDR2 (germline): SGHKS, YYEKEE (reference sequence). Trimming left V 0 bases short and J 3 bases short, with 10 bases between. The CDR3 DNA reads as TGTGCCAGCAGCTTGGGGGGACTGGACTACGAGCAGTACTTC. It encodes CASSLGGLDYEQYF.

The chain joins TRBV30 to TRBJ2-7, with a weak D call TRBD1 (5 bases). The length of the CDR3 is 13 residues. The V and J ends lost 7 bases and 2 bases respectively, with 15 bases between them. The germline gives CDR1 GTSNPN, CDR2 SVGIG (reference sequence). CDR3 residues: CASRTQNAYEQYF. Written as DNA, the CDR3 is TGTGCCTCAAGGACACAGAATGCCTACGAGCAGTACTTC.

This CDR3 is CASSFKREGGEQFF. The CDR3 nucleotides are TGTGCCAGCAGCTTTAAGCGGGAGGGCGGAGAGCAGTTCTTC. The V gene is TRBV11-2, the J gene TRBJ2-1; 10 nucleotides agree with TRBD2. This CDR3 spans 14 amino acids. CDR1 is SGHAT and CDR2 is FQNNGV in the germline V gene. V trimming: 3 bases; J trimming: 10 bases; junction bases outside the gene matches: 6.

The gene calls are TRBV10-3 and TRBJ1-1; D is undetermined. The germline CDR1 and CDR2 sequences are ENHRY and SYGVKD. V was pared by 10 bases and J by 0 bases, with 12 bases between. The CDR3 extends over 13 amino acids. Here the CDR3 DNA reads TGTGCCAGCAATGACTACTTGAACACTGAAGCTTTCTTT. This gives the protein CASNDYLNTEAFF.

The V call is TRBV9, the J call TRBJ1-4; D call uncertain. The CDR3 has 15 amino acids. V shed 0 bases and J shed 7 bases, with 13 bases lying between them. The V gene's germline CDR1 is SGDLS and CDR2 YYNGEE. CDR3 in amino acids: CASSVGPRAGEKLFF. The CDR3 DNA sequence: TGTGCCAGCAGCGTAGGGCCGAGGGCAGGTGAAAAACTGTTTTTT.

This chain connects TRBV18 to TRBJ2-7; 9 nucleotides line up with TRBD1. The ends lost 0 bases at V and 2 bases at J; junction bases unmatched: 5. The CDR3 has 16 amino acids. CDR1 is KGHSH and CDR2 is LQKENI in the germline V gene. DNA of the CDR3: TGTGCCAGCTCACCACCCGACAGGGGGGGGCCCTACGAGCAGTACTTC. Its protein product is CASSPPDRGGPYEQYF.